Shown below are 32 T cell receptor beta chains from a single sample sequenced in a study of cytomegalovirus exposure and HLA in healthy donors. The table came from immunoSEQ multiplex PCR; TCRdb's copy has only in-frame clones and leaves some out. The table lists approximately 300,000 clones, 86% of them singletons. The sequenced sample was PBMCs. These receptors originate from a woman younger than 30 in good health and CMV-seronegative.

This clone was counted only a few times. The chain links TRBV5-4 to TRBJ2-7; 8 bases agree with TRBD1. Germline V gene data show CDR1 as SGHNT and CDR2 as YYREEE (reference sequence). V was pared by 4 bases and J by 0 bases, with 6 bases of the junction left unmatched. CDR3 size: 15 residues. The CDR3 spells CASSITGGNSYEQYF. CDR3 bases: TGTGCCAGCAGCATCACAGGGGGAAACTCCTACGAGCAGTACTTC.

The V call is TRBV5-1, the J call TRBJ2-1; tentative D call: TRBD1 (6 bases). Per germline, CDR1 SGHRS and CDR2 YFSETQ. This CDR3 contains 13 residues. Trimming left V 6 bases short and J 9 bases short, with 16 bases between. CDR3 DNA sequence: TGCGCCAGCAAAACACACAGGGATTCTGAGCAGTTCTTC. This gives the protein CASKTHRDSEQFF.

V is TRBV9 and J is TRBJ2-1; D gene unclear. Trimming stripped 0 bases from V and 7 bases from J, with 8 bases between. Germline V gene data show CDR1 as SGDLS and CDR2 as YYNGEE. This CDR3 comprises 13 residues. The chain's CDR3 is CASSVAPVNEQFF. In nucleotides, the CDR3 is TGTGCCAGCAGCGTAGCGCCAGTAAATGAGCAGTTCTTC.

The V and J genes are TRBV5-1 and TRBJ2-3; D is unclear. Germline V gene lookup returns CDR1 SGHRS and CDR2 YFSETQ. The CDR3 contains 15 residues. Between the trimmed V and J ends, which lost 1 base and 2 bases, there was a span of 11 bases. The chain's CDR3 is CASSLPSLLTDTQYF. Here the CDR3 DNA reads TGCGCCAGCAGCTTGCCCAGTCTGCTCACAGATACGCAGTATTTT.

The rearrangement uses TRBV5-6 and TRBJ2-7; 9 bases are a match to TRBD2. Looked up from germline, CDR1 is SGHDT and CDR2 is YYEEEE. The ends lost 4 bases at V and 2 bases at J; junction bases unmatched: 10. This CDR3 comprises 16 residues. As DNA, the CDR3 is TGTGCCAGCAGCATCTGGGGGACTAGCCCCACCTACGAGCAGTACTTC. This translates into CASSIWGTSPTYEQYF.

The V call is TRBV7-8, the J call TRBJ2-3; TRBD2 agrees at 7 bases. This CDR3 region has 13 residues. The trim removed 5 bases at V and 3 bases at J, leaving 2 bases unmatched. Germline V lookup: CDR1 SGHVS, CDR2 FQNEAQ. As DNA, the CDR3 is TGTGCCAGCAGCCCTAGCGGAACAGATACGCAGTATTTT. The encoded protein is CASSPSGTDTQYF.

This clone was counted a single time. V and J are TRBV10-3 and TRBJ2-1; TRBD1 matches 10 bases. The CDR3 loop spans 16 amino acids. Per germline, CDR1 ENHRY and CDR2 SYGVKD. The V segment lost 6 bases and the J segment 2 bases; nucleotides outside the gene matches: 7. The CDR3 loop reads CAISPGTGETYNEQFF. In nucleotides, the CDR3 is TGTGCCATCAGCCCGGGGACAGGGGAAACCTACAATGAGCAGTTCTTC.

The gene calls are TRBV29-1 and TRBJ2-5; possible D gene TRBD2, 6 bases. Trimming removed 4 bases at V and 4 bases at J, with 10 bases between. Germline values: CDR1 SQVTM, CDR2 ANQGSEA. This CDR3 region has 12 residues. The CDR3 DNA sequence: TGCAGCGTTGTTTTCGGGGGAGAGACCCAGTACTTC. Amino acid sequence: CSVVFGGETQYF.

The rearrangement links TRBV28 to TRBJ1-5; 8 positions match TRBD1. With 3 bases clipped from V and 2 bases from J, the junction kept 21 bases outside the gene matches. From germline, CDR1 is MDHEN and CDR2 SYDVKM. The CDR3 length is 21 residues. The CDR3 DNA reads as TGTGCCAGCAGTTTCGTCGTCCAGGGGGCGCGTAGGTTCACTGGCAATCAGCCCCAGCATTTT. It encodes CASSFVVQGARRFTGNQPQHF.

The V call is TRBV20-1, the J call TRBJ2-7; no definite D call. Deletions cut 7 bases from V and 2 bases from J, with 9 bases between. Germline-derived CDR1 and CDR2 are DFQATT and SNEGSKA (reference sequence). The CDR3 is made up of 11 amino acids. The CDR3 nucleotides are TGCAGTGTAGCCGGAGCCTACGAGCAGTACTTC. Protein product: CSVAGAYEQYF.

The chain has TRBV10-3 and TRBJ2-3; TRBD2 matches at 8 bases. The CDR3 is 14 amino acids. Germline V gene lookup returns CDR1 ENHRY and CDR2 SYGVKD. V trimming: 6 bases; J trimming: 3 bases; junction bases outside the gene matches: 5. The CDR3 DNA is TGTGCCATCAGCCTATCTAGCGGGACAGATACGCAGTATTTT. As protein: CAISLSSGTDTQYF.

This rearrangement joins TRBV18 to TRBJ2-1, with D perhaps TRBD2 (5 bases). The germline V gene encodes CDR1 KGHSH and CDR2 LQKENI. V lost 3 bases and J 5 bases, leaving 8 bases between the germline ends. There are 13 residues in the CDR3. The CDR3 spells CASSPRAHNEQFF. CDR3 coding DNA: TGTGCCAGCTCACCGCGGGCCCACAATGAGCAGTTCTTC.

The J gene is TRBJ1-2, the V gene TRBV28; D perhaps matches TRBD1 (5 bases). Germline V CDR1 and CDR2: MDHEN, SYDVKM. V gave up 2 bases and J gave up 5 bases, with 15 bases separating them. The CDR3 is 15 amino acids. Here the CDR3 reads CASSLPDAGQYGYTF. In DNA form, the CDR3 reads TGTGCCAGCAGTTTACCCGACGCGGGGCAATATGGCTACACCTTC.

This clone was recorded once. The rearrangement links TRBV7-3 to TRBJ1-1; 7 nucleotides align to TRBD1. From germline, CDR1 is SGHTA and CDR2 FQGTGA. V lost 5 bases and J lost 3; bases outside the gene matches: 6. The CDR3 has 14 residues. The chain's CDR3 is CASSPTGKDTEAFF. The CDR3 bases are TGTGCCAGCAGCCCGACAGGGAAGGACACTGAAGCTTTCTTT. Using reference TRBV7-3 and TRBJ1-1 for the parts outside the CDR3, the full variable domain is GAGVSQTPSNKVTEKGKYVELRCDPISGHTALYWYRQSLGQGPEFLIYFQGTGAADDSGLPNDRFFAVRPEGSVSTLKIQRTERGDSAVYLCASSPTGKDTEAFFGQGTRLTVV.

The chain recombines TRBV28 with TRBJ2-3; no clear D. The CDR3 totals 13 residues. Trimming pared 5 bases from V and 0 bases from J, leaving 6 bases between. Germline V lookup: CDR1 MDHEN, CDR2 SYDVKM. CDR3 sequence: CASSMTSTDTQYF. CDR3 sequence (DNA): TGTGCCAGCAGTATGACTAGCACAGATACGCAGTATTTT.

For the CDR3, the DNA is TGTGCCAGCAGTTTGGCGGGACAGGTCTACAATGAGCAGTTCTTC. Translating gives CASSLAGQVYNEQFF. The genes are TRBV28 and TRBJ2-1, with TRBD1 matching 8 bases. The CDR3 covers 15 residues. J lost 3 bases, V lost 3 bases, and 4 bases had no gene match. CDR1 MDHEN and CDR2 SYDVKM come from the germline V gene.

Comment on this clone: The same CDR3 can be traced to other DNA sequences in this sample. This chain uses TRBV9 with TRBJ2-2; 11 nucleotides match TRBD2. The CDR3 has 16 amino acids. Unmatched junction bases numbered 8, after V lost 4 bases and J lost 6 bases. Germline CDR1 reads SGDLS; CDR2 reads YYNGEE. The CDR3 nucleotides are TGTGCCAGCAGCCCCGGTCTAGCGGGAGGTCCCGGGGAGCTGTTTTTT. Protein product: CASSPGLAGGPGELFF.

As DNA, the CDR3 is TGTGCCAGCAGCTTAGGGACAGGATCTAACTATGGCTACACCTTC. Its protein product is CASSLGTGSNYGYTF. The chain couples TRBV7-9 to TRBJ1-2, with 7 bases matching TRBD1. In germline, CDR1 is SEHNR, CDR2 FQNEAQ (reference sequence). This CDR3 is 15 amino acids long. The ends lost 1 base at V and 0 bases at J; junction bases unmatched: 2. Drawing the rest from reference TRBV7-9 and TRBJ1-2, the complete variable domain is DTGVSQNPRHKITKRGQNVTFRCDPISEHNRLYWYRQTLGQGPEFLTYFQNEAQLEKSRLLSDRFSAERPKGSFSTLEIQRTEQGDSAMYLCASSLGTGSNYGYTFGSGTRLTVV.

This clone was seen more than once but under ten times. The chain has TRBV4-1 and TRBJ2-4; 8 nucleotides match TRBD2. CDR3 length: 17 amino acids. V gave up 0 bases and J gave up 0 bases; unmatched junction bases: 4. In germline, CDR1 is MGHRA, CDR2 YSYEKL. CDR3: CASSQDSGAVAKNIQYF. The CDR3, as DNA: TGCGCCAGCAGCCAAGATAGCGGGGCCGTAGCCAAAAACATTCAGTACTTC.

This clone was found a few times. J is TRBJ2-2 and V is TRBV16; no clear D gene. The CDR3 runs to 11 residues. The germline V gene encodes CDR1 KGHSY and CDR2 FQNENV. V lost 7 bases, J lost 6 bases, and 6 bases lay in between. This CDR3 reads CASTFSGELFF. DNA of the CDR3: TGTGCCAGCACCTTCTCCGGGGAGCTGTTTTTT.

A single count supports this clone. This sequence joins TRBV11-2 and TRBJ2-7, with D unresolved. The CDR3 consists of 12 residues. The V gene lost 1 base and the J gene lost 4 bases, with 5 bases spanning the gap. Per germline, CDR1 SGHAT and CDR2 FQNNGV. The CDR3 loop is CASSLVRYEQYF. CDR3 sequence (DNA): TGTGCCAGCAGCTTAGTTCGTTACGAGCAGTACTTC.

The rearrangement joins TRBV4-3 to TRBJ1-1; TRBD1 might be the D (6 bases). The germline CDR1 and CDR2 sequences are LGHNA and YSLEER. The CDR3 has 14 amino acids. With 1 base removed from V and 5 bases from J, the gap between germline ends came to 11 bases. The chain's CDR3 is CASSQGTAGTEAFF. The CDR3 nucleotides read TGCGCCAGCAGCCAAGGGACAGCCGGAACTGAAGCTTTCTTT.

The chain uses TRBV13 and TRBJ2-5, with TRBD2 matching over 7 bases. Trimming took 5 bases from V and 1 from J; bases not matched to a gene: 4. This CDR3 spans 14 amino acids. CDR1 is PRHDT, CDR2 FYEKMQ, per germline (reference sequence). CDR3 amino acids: CASSPRGIQETQYF. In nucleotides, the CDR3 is TGTGCCAGCAGCCCGCGGGGGATCCAAGAGACCCAGTACTTC.

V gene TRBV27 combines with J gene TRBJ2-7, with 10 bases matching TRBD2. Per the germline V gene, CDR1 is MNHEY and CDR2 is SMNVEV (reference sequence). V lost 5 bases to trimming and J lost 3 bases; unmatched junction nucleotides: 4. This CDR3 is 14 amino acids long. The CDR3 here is CASSGWTSGYEQYF. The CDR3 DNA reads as TGTGCCAGCAGTGGGTGGACTAGCGGCTACGAGCAGTACTTC.

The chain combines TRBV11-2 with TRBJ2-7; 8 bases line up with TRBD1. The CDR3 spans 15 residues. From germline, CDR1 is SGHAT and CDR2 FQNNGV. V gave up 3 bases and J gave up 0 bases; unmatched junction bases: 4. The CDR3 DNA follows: TGTGCCAGCAGCTTTCAGGGGGCGAGCTCCTACGAGCAGTACTTC. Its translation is CASSFQGASSYEQYF.

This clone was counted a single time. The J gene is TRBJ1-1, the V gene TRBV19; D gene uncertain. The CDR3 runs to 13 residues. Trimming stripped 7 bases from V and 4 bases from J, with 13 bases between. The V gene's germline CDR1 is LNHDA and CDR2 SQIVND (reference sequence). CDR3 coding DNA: TGTGCCAGTAATTTTATGGGAGCCACTGAAGCTTTCTTT. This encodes CASNFMGATEAFF.

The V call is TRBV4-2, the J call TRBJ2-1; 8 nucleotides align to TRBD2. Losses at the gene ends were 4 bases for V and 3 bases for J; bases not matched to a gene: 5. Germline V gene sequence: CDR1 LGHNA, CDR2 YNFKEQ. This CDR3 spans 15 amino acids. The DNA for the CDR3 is TGTGCCAGCAGCCCGGACACTAGCGGCTACAATGAGCAGTTCTTC. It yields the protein CASSPDTSGYNEQFF.

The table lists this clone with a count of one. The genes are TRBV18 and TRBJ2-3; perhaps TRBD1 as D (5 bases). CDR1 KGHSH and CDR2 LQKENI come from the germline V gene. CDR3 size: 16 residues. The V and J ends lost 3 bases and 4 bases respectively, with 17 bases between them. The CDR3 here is CASSPLREGWADTQYF. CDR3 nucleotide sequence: TGTGCCAGCTCACCCCTCAGGGAAGGTTGGGCAGATACGCAGTATTTT.

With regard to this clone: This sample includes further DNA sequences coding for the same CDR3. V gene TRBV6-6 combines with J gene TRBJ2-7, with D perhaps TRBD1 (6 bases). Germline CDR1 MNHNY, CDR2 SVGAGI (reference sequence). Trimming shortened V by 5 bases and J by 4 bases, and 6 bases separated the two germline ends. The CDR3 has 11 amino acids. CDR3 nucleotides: TGTGCCAGCAGTACAGGGTACGAGCAGTACTTC. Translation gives CASSTGYEQYF.

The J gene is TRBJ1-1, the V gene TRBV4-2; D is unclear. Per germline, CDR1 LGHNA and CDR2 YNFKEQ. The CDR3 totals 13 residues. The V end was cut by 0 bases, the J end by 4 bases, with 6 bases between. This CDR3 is CASSQEQFTEAFF. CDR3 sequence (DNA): TGTGCCAGCAGCCAAGAACAGTTCACTGAAGCTTTCTTT.

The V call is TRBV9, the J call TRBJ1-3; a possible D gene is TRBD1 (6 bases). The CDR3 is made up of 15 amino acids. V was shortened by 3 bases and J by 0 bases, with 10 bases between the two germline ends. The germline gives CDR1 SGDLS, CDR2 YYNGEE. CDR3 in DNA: TGTGCCAGCAGCGCCGGACAGAGCTCTGGAAACACCATATATTTT. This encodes CASSAGQSSGNTIYF.

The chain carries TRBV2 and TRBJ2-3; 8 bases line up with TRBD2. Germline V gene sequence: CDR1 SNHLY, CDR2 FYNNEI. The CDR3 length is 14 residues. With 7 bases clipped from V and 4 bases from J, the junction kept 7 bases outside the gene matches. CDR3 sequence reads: CASIGTSGADTQYF. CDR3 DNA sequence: TGTGCCAGCATAGGGACTAGTGGCGCAGATACGCAGTATTTT.